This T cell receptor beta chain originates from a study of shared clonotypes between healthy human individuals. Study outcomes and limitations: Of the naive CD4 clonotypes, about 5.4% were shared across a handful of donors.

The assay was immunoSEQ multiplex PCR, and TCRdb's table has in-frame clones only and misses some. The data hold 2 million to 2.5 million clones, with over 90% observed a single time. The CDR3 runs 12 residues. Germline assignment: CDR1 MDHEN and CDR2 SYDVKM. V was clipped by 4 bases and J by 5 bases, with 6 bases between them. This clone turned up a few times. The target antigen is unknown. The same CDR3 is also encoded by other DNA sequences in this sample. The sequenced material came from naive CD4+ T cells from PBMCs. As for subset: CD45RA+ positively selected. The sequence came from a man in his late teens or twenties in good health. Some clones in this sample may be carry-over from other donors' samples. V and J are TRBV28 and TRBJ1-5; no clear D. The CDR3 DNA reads TGTGCCAGCAGTTCCACCGATCAGCCCCAGCATTTT. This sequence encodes CASSSTDQPQHF.